These 23 T cell receptor beta chains came from one sample sequenced in a study of cytomegalovirus exposure and HLA in healthy donors. PCR was performed using 60 Vbeta and 13 Jbeta primers. Sequencing was performed with immunoSEQ multiplex PCR; in TCRdb, only in-frame clones are kept and a portion is missing. The data show more than 95,000 clones, about two thirds seen once. The specimen sequenced was PBMCs. These receptors were obtained from a man aged 60 to 69 in good health and CMV-seropositive.

The chain uses TRBV6-1 and TRBJ1-1; D is unresolved. Trimming removed 0 bases at V and 11 bases at J, with 13 bases between. CDR3 length equals 13 residues. Germline CDR1 reads MNHNS; CDR2 reads SASEGT. As DNA, the CDR3 is TGTGCCAGCAGTGAAGCGCTTCGAGGGAAGGCTTTCTTT. Protein: CASSEALRGKAFF.

The chain combines TRBV6-5 with TRBJ2-7; 7 nucleotides match TRBD1. Unmatched junction bases numbered 14, after V lost 7 bases and J lost 11 bases. CDR1 is MNHEY, CDR2 SVGAGI, per germline. This CDR3 comprises 13 residues. CDR3 protein: CASTTGVSRVKYF. The CDR3 DNA sequence: TGTGCCAGCACCACAGGGGTCTCACGGGTAAAGTACTTC.

The chain has TRBV19 and TRBJ2-7; maybe TRBD1 (6 bases). This CDR3 has 15 residues. In germline, CDR1 is LNHDA, CDR2 SQIVND (reference sequence). With 5 bases removed from V and 0 bases from J, the gap between germline ends came to 14 bases. For the CDR3, the DNA is TGTGCCAGTAGTGGATGGGGGCTTGACTCCTACGAGCAGTACTTC. Amino acid sequence: CASSGWGLDSYEQYF.

V is TRBV6-7 and J is TRBJ2-1; 10 bases agree with TRBD2. TRBV6-7 is given ORF status, its function remaining uncertain. This CDR3 is built from 18 residues. V lost 0 bases and J lost 6; bases outside the gene matches: 11. The CDR3 protein is CASSYSIPHLAGANEQFF. The CDR3 DNA sequence: TGTGCCAGCAGTTACTCCATTCCCCATCTAGCGGGGGCCAATGAGCAGTTCTTC.

The gene calls are TRBV6-5 and TRBJ1-6; D gene unclear. CDR1 MNHEY and CDR2 SVGAGI come from the germline V gene. The CDR3 is 15 amino acids. V gave up 7 bases and J gave up 3 bases, with 13 bases separating them. CDR3 nucleotides: TGTGCCAGCACAGACAACTTACTCTATAATTCACCCCTCCACTTT. Amino acids: CASTDNLLYNSPLHF.

This clone was counted once. Germline is not matched at one junction end, which may reflect a read error. The chain links TRBV7-7 to TRBJ2-5, with TRBD2 matching 7 bases. Looked up from germline, CDR1 is SSHAT and CDR2 is FNYEAQ (reference sequence). The CDR3 is 15 amino acids. CDR3 in DNA: TGTGCTAGCAGCCCCCGCGGGAGCGCCGAAGAGACCCAGTACTTC. This gives the protein CASSPRGSAEETQYF.

In DNA form, the CDR3 reads TGCAGCGTGGTAATCCAGGGGTACCCCTGGGAGACCCAGTACTTC. Its translation is CSVVIQGYPWETQYF. The chain employs TRBV29-1 and TRBJ2-5; D is perhaps TRBD1 (6 bases). In germline, CDR1 is SQVTM, CDR2 ANQGSEA. The CDR3 extends over 15 amino acids. V was shortened by 6 bases and J by 5 bases, with 22 bases between the two germline ends.

The chain is built from TRBV5-6 and TRBJ1-1; D may be TRBD1 (6 bases). This CDR3 comprises 18 residues. The V gene lost 4 bases and the J gene lost 1 base, with 23 bases spanning the gap. Germline V CDR1 and CDR2: SGHDT, YYEEEE. The CDR3 sequence: CASSGIGGGDKRNTEAFF. CDR3 bases: TGTGCCAGCAGCGGAATTGGGGGTGGGGACAAGAGGAACACTGAAGCTTTCTTT. Complete variable domain (other parts from reference TRBV5-6 and TRBJ1-1): DAGVTQSPTHLIKTRGQQVTLRCSPKSGHDTVSWYQQALGQGPQFIFQYYEEEERQRGNFPDRFSGHQFPNYSSELNVNALLLGDSALYLCASSGIGGGDKRNTEAFFGQGTRLTVV.

The chain combines TRBV5-1 with TRBJ2-7; 10 bases are a match to TRBD2. Looked up from germline, CDR1 is SGHRS and CDR2 is YFSETQ. V was pared by 0 bases and J by 6 bases, with 6 bases of the junction left unmatched. The CDR3 consists of 15 residues. CDR3 in DNA: TGCGCCAGCAGCTTGGAACTAGCGGGGAAACCCGAGCAGTACTTC. Translating it yields CASSLELAGKPEQYF.

The chain employs TRBV4-1 and TRBJ2-3; perhaps TRBD2 as D (6 bases). V lost 0 bases to trimming and J lost 5 bases, with 24 bases between them. Germline V lookup: CDR1 MGHRA, CDR2 YSYEKL. This CDR3 spans 19 amino acids. This chain's CDR3 is CASSQEGDSTRGREDTQYF. CDR3 DNA sequence: TGCGCCAGCAGCCAAGAGGGGGACTCCACGAGGGGTCGGGAAGATACGCAGTATTTT.

The CDR3, as DNA: TGTGCCAGCAGCTATGGAGGGCTCACAGATACGCAGTATTTT. It is translated as CASSYGGLTDTQYF. The V call is TRBV7-3, the J call TRBJ2-3, with a possible D match to TRBD2 (6 bases). The CDR3 covers 14 residues. The V gene lost 4 bases and the J gene lost 2 bases, with 10 bases spanning the gap. CDR1 SGHTA and CDR2 FQGTGA come from the germline V gene.

This chain links TRBV5-6 with TRBJ1-1, with 8 bases matching TRBD1. The V gene's germline CDR1 is SGHDT and CDR2 YYEEEE. The CDR3 runs to 14 residues. V lost 1 base to trimming and J lost 6 bases; unmatched junction nucleotides: 5. CDR3 bases: TGTGCCAGCAGCTTGAGGACAGGGTACCCTGAAGCTTTCTTT. Amino acids: CASSLRTGYPEAFF.

The chain employs TRBV7-8 and TRBJ2-7, with D possibly matching TRBD2 (5 bases). The CDR3 runs to 17 residues. The ends were cut back, 5 bases at V and 0 bases at J, with 20 bases in the middle. CDR1 and CDR2 from the germline V gene are SGHVS and FQNEAQ. CDR3 bases: TGTGCCAGCAGCCCCAACCGGGCAATCGGAGGCTCCTACGAGCAGTACTTC. This gives the protein CASSPNRAIGGSYEQYF.

V is TRBV28 and J is TRBJ1-1; maybe TRBD1 (6 bases). The CDR3 runs to 14 residues. V lost 6 bases and J lost 5, with 16 bases in between. From germline, CDR1 is MDHEN and CDR2 SYDVKM. The CDR3 protein is CASSAPPRGTEAFF. CDR3 nucleotides: TGTGCCAGCAGCGCCCCCCCGAGGGGGACTGAAGCTTTCTTT. Supplemented by reference TRBV28 and TRBJ1-1, the full variable domain reads DVKVTQSSRYLVKRTGEKVFLECVQDMDHENMFWYRQDPGLGLRLIYFSYDVKMKEKGDIPEGYSVSREKKERFSLILESASTNQTSMYLCASSAPPRGTEAFFGQGTRLTVV.

This clone has more than one count but fewer than ten. CDR3 residues: CASRAGGSTGELFF. The DNA for the CDR3 is TGTGCCAGCAGGGCAGGGGGATCGACCGGGGAGCTGTTTTTT. The chain employs TRBV27 and TRBJ2-2, with 7 bases identical to TRBD1. Germline CDR1 and CDR2: MNHEY and SMNVEV (reference sequence). V lost 6 bases to trimming and J lost 5 bases; unmatched junction nucleotides: 6. The CDR3 has 14 residues.

The J gene is TRBJ2-1, the V gene TRBV4-1; 13 nucleotides line up with TRBD2. This CDR3 region has 17 residues. Germline loops: CDR1 MGHRA, CDR2 YSYEKL. V was pared by 4 bases and J by 4 bases, with 7 bases of the junction left unmatched. CDR3 protein: CASSPRTSGGHYNEQFF. DNA for the CDR3: TGCGCCAGCAGCCCCCGGACTAGCGGGGGCCATTACAATGAGCAGTTCTTC.

The chain links TRBV2 to TRBJ1-2, with 7 bases fitting TRBD1. The germline V gene has CDR1 SNHLY and CDR2 FYNNEI. J gave up 8 bases and V 6 bases, and 15 bases lay outside the gene matches. The CDR3 runs to 15 residues. Written as DNA, the CDR3 is TGTGCCAGCAGCCTGACCCTTACAGGGGAGGAAGGCTACACCTTC. Amino acids: CASSLTLTGEEGYTF.

This clone was observed a few times. The V and J genes are TRBV5-1 and TRBJ2-3; 12 nucleotides line up with TRBD1. CDR3 length equals 16 residues. V shed 7 bases and J 3 bases; nucleotides not matched to a gene: 9. Germline CDR1 and CDR2: SGHRS and YFSETQ. The DNA of the CDR3 is TGCGCCAGCCAGGGACAGGGGGCAGTAGGGACAGATACGCAGTATTTT. It encodes CASQGQGAVGTDTQYF.

V and J are TRBV10-3 and TRBJ1-5; 7 bases map to TRBD1. J gave up 5 bases and V 6 bases, and 4 bases lay outside the gene matches. This CDR3 spans 13 amino acids. CDR1 is ENHRY, CDR2 SYGVKD, per germline. The CDR3 region is CAIRDRKDQPQHF. In DNA, the CDR3 is TGTGCCATCAGGGACAGGAAAGATCAGCCCCAGCATTTT.

Details on this clone: At one end, the junction sequence differs from germline, possibly due to a read error. V gene TRBV14 combines with J gene TRBJ2-7; 8 nucleotides match TRBD1. CDR1 and CDR2 from the germline V gene are SGHDN and FVKESK. The CDR3 contains 14 residues. The CDR3 nucleotides read TGTGCCAGCAGCCGAGACACCGGGACAGGCCTTCGAGACTTC. Translated, it gives CASSRDTGTGLRDF.

The chain carries TRBV29-1 and TRBJ2-5, with TRBD1 identical over 12 bases. CDR3 length: 14 residues. V lost 2 bases and J lost 5; bases outside the gene matches: 3. Germline CDR1 and CDR2: SQVTM and ANQGSEA. CDR3 protein: CSVEPGQGAETQYF. The CDR3 DNA sequence: TGCAGCGTTGAACCGGGACAGGGGGCGGAGACCCAGTACTTC.

V usage is TRBV5-8 and J usage is TRBJ2-3, with 7 bases matching TRBD2. V lost 0 bases, J lost 0 bases, and 10 bases stayed unmatched. This CDR3 spans 18 amino acids. The germline V gene has CDR1 SGHTS and CDR2 YDEGEE. The DNA of the CDR3 is TGTGCCAGCAGCTTGGTGACTAGCAGCAGCACTAGCACAGATACGCAGTATTTT. Amino acids: CASSLVTSSSTSTDTQYF.

The CDR3 DNA reads TGTGCCACCAGCAGAGATGGAGGTATTGGCCGGCAGTATTTT. Amino acid sequence: CATSRDGGIGRQYF. The V and J genes are TRBV15 and TRBJ2-3; TRBD2 is a possible D gene (5 bases). There are 14 residues in the CDR3. Trimming took off 0 bases at V and 11 bases at J, with 15 bases between the two ends. Germline values: CDR1 LNHNV, CDR2 YYDKDF (reference sequence).